This T cell receptor beta chain was retrieved from a study of T cell responses to AZD1222 COVID-19 vaccine. Germline V gives CDR1 SGHTA, CDR2 FQGNSA. Trimming removed 0 bases from V and 6 bases from J, with 11 bases in between. The CDR3 consists of 14 residues. The data were produced by immunoSEQ multiplex PCR, yet TCRdb's version contains in-frame clones alone and is incomplete. The sample yields more than 95,000 clones, about 91% seen once. A remark on this clone: Its specificity is unknown.

Findings and limits, study-wide: Possibly, clonal diversity was underestimated; donors were largely white British and included more females.

J is TRBJ1-1 and V is TRBV7-2; D may be TRBD1 (5 bases). The clonotype was recovered from an adult in good health. The material sequenced was peripheral blood, taken on day 0 of AZD1222 vaccination. The CDR3 DNA reads as TGTGCCAGCAGCTTAGCGGTAGGAGGGGCTGAAGCTTTCTTT. Its translation is CASSLAVGGAEAFF. Full variable domain (missing parts from reference TRBV7-2 and TRBJ1-1): GAGVSQSPSNKVTEKGKDVELRCDPISGHTALYWYRQSLGQGLEFLIYFQGNSAPDKSGLPSDRFSAERTGGSVSTLTIQRTQQEDSAVYLCASSLAVGGAEAFFGQGTRLTVV.